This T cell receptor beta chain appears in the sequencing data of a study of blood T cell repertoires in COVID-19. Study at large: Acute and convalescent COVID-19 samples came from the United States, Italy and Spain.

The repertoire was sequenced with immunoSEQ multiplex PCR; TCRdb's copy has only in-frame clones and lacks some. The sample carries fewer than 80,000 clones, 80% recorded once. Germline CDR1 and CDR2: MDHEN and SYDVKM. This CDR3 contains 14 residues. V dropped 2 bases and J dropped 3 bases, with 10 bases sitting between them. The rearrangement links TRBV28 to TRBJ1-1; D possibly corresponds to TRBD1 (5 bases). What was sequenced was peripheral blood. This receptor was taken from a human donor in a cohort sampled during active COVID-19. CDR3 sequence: CASSLRGYDTEAFF. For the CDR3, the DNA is TGTGCCAGCAGTTTACGGGGGTACGACACTGAAGCTTTCTTT.